This entry concerns a single T cell receptor (beta chain). Its antigen is unknown. The germline V and J ends were trimmed by 5 bases and 0 bases, with 7 bases remaining between them. CDR1 and CDR2 from the germline V gene are KGHSH and LQKENI. CDR3 size: 14 residues. This entry comes from a study of response to subunit inactivated influenza vaccine. Notes on the study in general: With each seasonal influenza vaccination, the authors suggested, few new T cells are recruited.

TCRdb re-derived calls from the RT-PCR reads in MiXCR, one entry per CDR3 protein. The data contain about 310,000 distinct CDR3 sequences, approximately 23% of them singletons. The input for sequencing was PBMCs from blood, taken approximately 22 months after vaccination. The sequence came from a man aged 45 to 70 who received an inactivated influenza vaccine. The chain joins TRBV18 to TRBJ2-2; no clear D. The CDR3 protein is CASSRWTNTGELFF. CDR3 DNA sequence: TGTGCCAGCTCAAGGTGGACGAACACCGGGGAGCTGTTTTTT.